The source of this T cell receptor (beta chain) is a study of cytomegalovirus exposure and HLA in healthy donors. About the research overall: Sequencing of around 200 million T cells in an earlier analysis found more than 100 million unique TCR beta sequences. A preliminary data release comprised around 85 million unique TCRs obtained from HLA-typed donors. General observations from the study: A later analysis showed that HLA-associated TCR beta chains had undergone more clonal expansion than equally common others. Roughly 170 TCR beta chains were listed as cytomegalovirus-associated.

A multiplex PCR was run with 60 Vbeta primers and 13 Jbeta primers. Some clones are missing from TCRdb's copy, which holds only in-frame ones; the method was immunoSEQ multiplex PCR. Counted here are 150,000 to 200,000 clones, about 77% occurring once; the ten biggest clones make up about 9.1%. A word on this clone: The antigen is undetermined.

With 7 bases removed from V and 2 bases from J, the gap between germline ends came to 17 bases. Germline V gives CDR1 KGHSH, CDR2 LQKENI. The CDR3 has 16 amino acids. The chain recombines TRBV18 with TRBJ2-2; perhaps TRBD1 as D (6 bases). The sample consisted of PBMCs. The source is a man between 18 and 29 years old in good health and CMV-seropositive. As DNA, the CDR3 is TGTGCCAGCTTCCCCTCAACAGGGCTCAACACCGGGGAGCTGTTTTTT. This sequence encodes CASFPSTGLNTGELFF.